These 14 T cell receptor beta chains were all obtained from the same sample, sequenced in a study of PD-L1 blockade in urothelial cancer. Sequencing was performed with immunoSEQ multiplex PCR; in TCRdb, only in-frame clones are kept and a portion is missing. There are around 45,000 clones in the sample; 83% occur only once, and around 16% lies in the top ten. The time point denotes: peripheral blood 6 weeks after treatment start. The starting material was PBMCs, obtained around atezolizumab (anti-PD-L1) treatment. The receptors originated from a man in his sixties with urothelial cancer.

The J gene is TRBJ2-7, the V gene TRBV9; 10 bases fit TRBD1. Germline V gives CDR1 SGDLS, CDR2 YYNGEE. This CDR3 has 13 amino acids. After removal of 3 bases from V and 3 bases from J, the junction contained 0 bases not matched to a gene. The CDR3 here is CASSGTGGYEQYF. CDR3 in DNA: TGTGCCAGCAGCGGGACAGGGGGCTACGAGCAGTACTTC.

This chain joins TRBV5-1 and TRBJ2-7, with 7 bases aligning to TRBD1. From germline, CDR1 is SGHRS and CDR2 YFSETQ. The CDR3 spans 14 residues. The trim removed 3 bases at V and 0 bases at J, leaving 3 bases unmatched. CDR3 sequence: CASSSTGPSYEQYF. CDR3 DNA: TGCGCCAGCAGCTCGACAGGGCCCTCCTACGAGCAGTACTTC.

V gene TRBV25-1 combines with J gene TRBJ2-1; 7 bases agree with TRBD2. The CDR3 has 16 amino acids. V gave up 5 bases and J gave up 5 bases; unmatched junction bases: 12. CDR1 and CDR2 (germline): MGHDK, SYGVNS. DNA of the CDR3: TGTGCCAGCAGTCTCCGGGAGGCGGGGAGGGACAATGAGCAGTTCTTC. Translating gives CASSLREAGRDNEQFF. Filled out from reference TRBV25-1 and TRBJ2-1, the complete variable domain reads EADIYQTPRYLVIGTGKKITLECSQTMGHDKMYWYQQDPGMELHLIHYSYGVNSTEKGDLSSESTVSRIRTEHFPLTLESARPSHTSQYLCASSLREAGRDNEQFFGPGTRLTVL.

This sequence joins TRBV5-6 and TRBJ2-2, with D tentatively TRBD2 (6 bases). Germline CDR1 reads SGHDT; CDR2 reads YYEEEE. The length of the CDR3 is 15 residues. The V end lost 0 bases, the J end lost 5 bases, and 11 bases lay between the germline ends. DNA of the CDR3: TGTGCCAGCAGCTTGGTGTCAGGGAGGACCGGGGAGCTGTTTTTT. Protein sequence: CASSLVSGRTGELFF.

The table lists this clone with a count of one. This sequence joins TRBV19 and TRBJ2-7; D is undetermined. Trimming removed 3 bases from V and 3 bases from J, with 12 bases in between. The CDR3 spans 14 residues. The germline gives CDR1 LNHDA, CDR2 SQIVND (reference sequence). CDR3: CASSMSQLGYEQYF. DNA of the CDR3: TGTGCCAGTAGTATGTCACAGCTTGGCTACGAGCAGTACTTC.

The V gene is TRBV6-1, the J gene TRBJ1-4; D not resolved. This CDR3 spans 14 amino acids. Trimming shortened V by 3 bases and J by 7 bases, and 12 bases separated the two germline ends. Germline V gene lookup returns CDR1 MNHNS and CDR2 SASEGT. This CDR3 reads CASSEVELGEKLFF. The CDR3 nucleotides read TGTGCCAGCAGTGAGGTGGAACTAGGTGAAAAACTGTTTTTT.

The chain has TRBV15 and TRBJ1-4, with D possibly being TRBD1 (6 bases). From germline, CDR1 is LNHNV and CDR2 YYDKDF (reference sequence). CDR3 length: 15 amino acids. The ends were cut back, 0 bases at V and 8 bases at J, with 13 bases in the middle. The CDR3 coding sequence is TGTGCCACCAGCAGAGATCCTGGGGGCGGGGAAAAACTGTTTTTT. As protein: CATSRDPGGGEKLFF.

The chain carries TRBV13 and TRBJ2-1; 10 bases line up with TRBD1. Germline V lookup: CDR1 PRHDT, CDR2 FYEKMQ (reference sequence). J was trimmed by 3 bases and V by 3 bases; bases with no gene match: 2. This CDR3 region has 15 residues. CDR3 loop: CASSFRDRGYNEQFF. The CDR3 region has the DNA TGTGCCAGCAGCTTCCGGGACAGGGGCTACAATGAGCAGTTCTTC.

The chain couples TRBV4-2 to TRBJ1-4, with unresolved D. Germline CDR1 LGHNA, CDR2 YNFKEQ. V was shortened by 3 bases and J by 7 bases, with 12 bases between the two germline ends. This CDR3 has 14 amino acids. In nucleotides, the CDR3 is TGTGCCAGCAGCCATGGGCAAGGGAGTGAAAAACTGTTTTTT. Its protein product is CASSHGQGSEKLFF.

V is TRBV4-1 and J is TRBJ1-2; maybe TRBD1 (6 bases). This CDR3 contains 15 residues. From germline, CDR1 is MGHRA and CDR2 YSYEKL. Trimming took off 4 bases at V and 7 bases at J, with 19 bases between the two ends. The CDR3 region is CASSLKLQGSVGYTF. The CDR3 nucleotides read TGCGCCAGCAGCCTGAAACTACAGGGTTCTGTTGGCTACACCTTC.

This sequence joins TRBV29-1 and TRBJ1-2; D is ambiguous. The CDR3 loop spans 14 amino acids. Trimming left V 2 bases short and J 4 bases short, with 14 bases between. Germline V gives CDR1 SQVTM, CDR2 ANQGSEA. The CDR3 region has the DNA TGCAGCGTTGAAAACCTGGGAGTGCCCTATGGCTACACCTTC. Residues: CSVENLGVPYGYTF.

V gene TRBV2 combines with J gene TRBJ1-1; 9 nucleotides match TRBD1. CDR1 and CDR2 from the germline V gene are SNHLY and FYNNEI. V lost 7 bases to trimming and J lost 5 bases; unmatched junction nucleotides: 5. There are 13 residues in the CDR3. The CDR3 reads CASIFDRGTEAFF. CDR3 DNA: TGTGCCAGCATTTTCGACAGGGGGACTGAAGCTTTCTTT.

V gene TRBV5-1 combines with J gene TRBJ2-1; possibly TRBD2 for D (6 bases). V was trimmed by 3 bases and J by 9 bases, leaving 16 bases between them. Germline V gene lookup returns CDR1 SGHRS and CDR2 YFSETQ. The CDR3 sequence is 14 residues long. The CDR3 DNA reads TGCGCCAGCAGCTATGATGTCGGGGGTGGTGAGCAGTTCTTC. Protein: CASSYDVGGGEQFF.

The genes are TRBV19 and TRBJ2-3; 8 bases align to TRBD1. This CDR3 has 14 amino acids. Germline V lookup: CDR1 LNHDA, CDR2 SQIVND (reference sequence). V lost 6 bases, J lost 4 bases, and 6 bases stayed unmatched. The CDR3, as DNA: TGTGCCAGTAGCCAAGGACAGGGCCCAGATACGCAGTATTTT. Translation gives CASSQGQGPDTQYF.